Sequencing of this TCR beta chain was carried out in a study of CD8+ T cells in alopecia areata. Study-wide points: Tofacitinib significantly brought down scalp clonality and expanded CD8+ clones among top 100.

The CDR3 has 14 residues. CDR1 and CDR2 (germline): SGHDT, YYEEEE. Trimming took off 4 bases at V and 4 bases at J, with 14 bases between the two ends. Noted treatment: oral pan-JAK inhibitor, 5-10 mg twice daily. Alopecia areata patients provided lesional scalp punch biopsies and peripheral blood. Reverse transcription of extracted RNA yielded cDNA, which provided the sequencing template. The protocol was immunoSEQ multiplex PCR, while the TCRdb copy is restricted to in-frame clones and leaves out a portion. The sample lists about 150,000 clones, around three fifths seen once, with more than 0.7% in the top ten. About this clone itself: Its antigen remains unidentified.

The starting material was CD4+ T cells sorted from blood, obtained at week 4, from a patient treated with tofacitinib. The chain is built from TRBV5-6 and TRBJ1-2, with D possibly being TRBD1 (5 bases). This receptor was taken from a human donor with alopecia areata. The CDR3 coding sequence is TGTGCCAGCAGCCGCAGGGTCAACGGCTATGGCTACACCTTC. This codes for CASSRRVNGYGYTF.